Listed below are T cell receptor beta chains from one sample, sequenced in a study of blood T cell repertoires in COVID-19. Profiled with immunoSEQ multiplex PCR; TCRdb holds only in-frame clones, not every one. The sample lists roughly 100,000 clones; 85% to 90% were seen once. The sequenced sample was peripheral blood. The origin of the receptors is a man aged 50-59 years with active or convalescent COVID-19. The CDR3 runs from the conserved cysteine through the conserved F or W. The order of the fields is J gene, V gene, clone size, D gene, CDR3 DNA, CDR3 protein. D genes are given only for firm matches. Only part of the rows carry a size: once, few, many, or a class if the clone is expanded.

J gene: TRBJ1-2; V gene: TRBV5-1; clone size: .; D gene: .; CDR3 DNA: TGCGCCAGCAGCTTAGAGTCTAGAGGCTACACCTTC; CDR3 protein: CASSLESRGYTF
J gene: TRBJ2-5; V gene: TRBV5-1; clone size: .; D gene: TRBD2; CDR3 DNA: TGCGCCAGCAGTTCCCCTGGACTAGCGGGAGAGACCCAGTACTTC; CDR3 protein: CASSSPGLAGETQYF
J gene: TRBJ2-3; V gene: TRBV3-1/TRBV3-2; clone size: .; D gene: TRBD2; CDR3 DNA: TGTGCCAGCAGCCAAACTAGCGGGGGGGCGGATACGCAGTATTTT; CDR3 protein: CASSQTSGGADTQYF
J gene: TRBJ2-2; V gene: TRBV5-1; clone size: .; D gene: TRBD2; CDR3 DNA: TGCGCCAGCAGCTCGACTAGCGGGGGGCCCCCGGTGGGGAACACCGGGGAGCTGTTTTTT; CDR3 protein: CASSSTSGGPPVGNTGELFF
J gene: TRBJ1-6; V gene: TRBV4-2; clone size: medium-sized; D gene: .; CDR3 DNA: TGTGCCAGCAGCCAACAAGGAGGGAATTCACCCCTCCACTTT; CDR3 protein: CASSQQGGNSPLHF
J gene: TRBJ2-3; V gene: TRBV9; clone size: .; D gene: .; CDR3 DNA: TGTGCCAGCAGCGTAGGGCCAACAGCAGATACGCAGTATTTT; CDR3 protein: CASSVGPTADTQYF
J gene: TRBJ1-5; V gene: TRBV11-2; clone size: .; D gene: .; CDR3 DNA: TGTGCCAGCAGCCCCTCTGTTAGCAATCAGCCCCAGCATTTT; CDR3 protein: CASSPSVSNQPQHF
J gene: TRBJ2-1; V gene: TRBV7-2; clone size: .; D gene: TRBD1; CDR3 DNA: TGTGCCAGCAGCCCGGACAGGGATGAGCAGTTCTTC; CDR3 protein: CASSPDRDEQFF
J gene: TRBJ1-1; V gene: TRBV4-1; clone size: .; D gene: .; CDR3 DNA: TGCGCCAGCAGCCAAGGGATCATATATACGGGCACTGAAGCTTTCTTT; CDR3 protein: CASSQGIIYTGTEAFF
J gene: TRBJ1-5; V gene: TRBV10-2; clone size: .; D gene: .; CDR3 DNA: TGCGCCACCCAAGAACAGGGTGGCAATCAGCCCCAGCATTTT; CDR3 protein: CATQEQGGNQPQHF
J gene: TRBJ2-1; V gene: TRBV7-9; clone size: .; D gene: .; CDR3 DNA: TGTGCCAGCAGCTTATCCGACAGGCCCCTCTACAATGAGCAGTTCTTC; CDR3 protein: CASSLSDRPLYNEQFF
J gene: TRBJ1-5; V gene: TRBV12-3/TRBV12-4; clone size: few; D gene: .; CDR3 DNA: TGTGCCAGCAGTATGCCGGGCAATCAGCCCCAGCATTTT; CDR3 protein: CASSMPGNQPQHF
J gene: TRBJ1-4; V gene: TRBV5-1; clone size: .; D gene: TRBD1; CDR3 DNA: TGCGCCAGCAGCCTAGACAGGGGAGGAGAAAAACTGTTTTTT; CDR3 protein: CASSLDRGGEKLFF
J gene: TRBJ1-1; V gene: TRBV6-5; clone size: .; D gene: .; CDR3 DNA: TGTGCCAGCATCCCAAGGGGGAGCCTGAAAGCTTTCTTT; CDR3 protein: CASIPRGSLKAFF
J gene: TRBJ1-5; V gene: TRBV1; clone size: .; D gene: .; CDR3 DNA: TGCACCAGCAGCCCAGGGAACAGGGTAAAGAGGATGAGCAATCAGCCCCAGCATTTT; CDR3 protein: CTSSPGNRVKRMSNQPQHF
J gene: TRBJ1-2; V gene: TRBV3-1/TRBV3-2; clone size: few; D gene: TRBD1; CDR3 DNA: TGTGCCAGCAGCCAACCGGACAGGGTTGGGAGAGGCTACACCTTC; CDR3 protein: CASSQPDRVGRGYTF
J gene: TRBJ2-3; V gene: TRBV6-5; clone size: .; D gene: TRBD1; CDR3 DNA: TGTGCCAGCGGCCGGGACAGGGCCAATTTT; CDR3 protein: CASGRDRANF
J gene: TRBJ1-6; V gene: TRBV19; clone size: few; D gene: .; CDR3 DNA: TGTGCCAGTAGTATGTCCCCGGGGGATTCACCCCTCCACTTT; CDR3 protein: CASSMSPGDSPLHF
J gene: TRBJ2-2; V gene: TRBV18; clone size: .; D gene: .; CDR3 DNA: TGTGCCAGCTCGTACAGGGAGTCCACCGGGGAGCTGTTTTTT; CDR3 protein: CASSYRESTGELFF
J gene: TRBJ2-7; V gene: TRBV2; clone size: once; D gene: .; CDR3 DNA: TGTGCCAGCAGTCGACAGAACGAGCAGTACTTC; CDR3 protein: CASSRQNEQYF
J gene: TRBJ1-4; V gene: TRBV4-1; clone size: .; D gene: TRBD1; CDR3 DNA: TGCGCCAGCAGCCAAGTAGTACAGGGGGGGAATGAAAAACTGTTTTTT; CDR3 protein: CASSQVVQGGNEKLFF
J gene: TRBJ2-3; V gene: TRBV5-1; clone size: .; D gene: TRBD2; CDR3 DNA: TGCGCCAGCAGCGCCATAGCGGGGGGTAGCACAGATACGCAGTATTTT; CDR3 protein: CASSAIAGGSTDTQYF
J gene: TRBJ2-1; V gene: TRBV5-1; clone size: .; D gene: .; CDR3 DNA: TGCGCCAGCAGCTTGGCGGAGGCGGGCCCCAATGAGCAGTTCTTC; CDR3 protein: CASSLAEAGPNEQFF
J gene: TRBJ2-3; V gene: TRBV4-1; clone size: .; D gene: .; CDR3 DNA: TGCGCCACCCGACCAGCGTCCACAGATACGCAGTATTTT; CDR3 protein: CATRPASTDTQYF
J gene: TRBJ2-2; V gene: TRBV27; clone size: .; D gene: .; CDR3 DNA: TGTGCCAGCAGTTTCAGCAGGGAGGCCGGGGAGCTGTTTTTT; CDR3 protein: CASSFSREAGELFF
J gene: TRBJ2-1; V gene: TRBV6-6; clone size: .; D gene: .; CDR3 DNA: TGTGCCAGCAGTTACAAACGAGCAGGGCACAATGAGCAGTTCTTC; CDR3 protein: CASSYKRAGHNEQFF
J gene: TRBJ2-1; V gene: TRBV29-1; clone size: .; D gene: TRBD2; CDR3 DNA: TGCAGCGTGGGTACTAGCGGTCTGCGGGATGAGCAGTTCTTC; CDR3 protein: CSVGTSGLRDEQFF
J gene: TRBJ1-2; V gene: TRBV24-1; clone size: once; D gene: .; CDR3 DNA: TGTGCCACCAGTGATTCCGCAGGGATGGGTCTGGGCTACACCTTC; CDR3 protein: CATSDSAGMGLGYTF
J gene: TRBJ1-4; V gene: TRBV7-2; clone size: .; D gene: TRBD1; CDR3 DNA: TGTGCCAGCAGCTTAGGGGGGACAGGGAATGAAAAACTGTTTTTT; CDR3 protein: CASSLGGTGNEKLFF
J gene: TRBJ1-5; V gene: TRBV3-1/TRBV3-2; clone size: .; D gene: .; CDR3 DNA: TGTGCCAGCAGCCAAGGACAGGGCAATCAGCCCCAGCATTTT; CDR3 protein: CASSQGQGNQPQHF
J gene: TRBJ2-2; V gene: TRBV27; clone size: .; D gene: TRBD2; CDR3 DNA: TGTGCCAGCAGTTCGACTAGCGGGGGGCCGAACACCGGGGAGCTGTTTTTT; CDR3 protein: CASSSTSGGPNTGELFF
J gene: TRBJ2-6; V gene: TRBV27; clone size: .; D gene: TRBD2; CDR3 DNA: TGTGCCAGCAGCCCTAGCGGGGGTCTAGGAGGGGCCAACGTCCTGACTTTC; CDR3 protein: CASSPSGGLGGANVLTF
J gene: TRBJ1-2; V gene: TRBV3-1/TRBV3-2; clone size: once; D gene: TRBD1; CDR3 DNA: TGTGCCAGCAGCCCTCCACAGGGGAAGGACTATGGCTACACCTTC; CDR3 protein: CASSPPQGKDYGYTF
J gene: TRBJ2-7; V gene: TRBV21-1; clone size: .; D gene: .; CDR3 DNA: TGTGCCAGCAGCAAAAGCCCCAGAGGAAAGTACGAGCAGTACTTC; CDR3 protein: CASSKSPRGKYEQYF
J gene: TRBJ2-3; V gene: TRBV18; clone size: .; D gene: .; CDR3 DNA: TGTGCCAGCTCACCAAGGGACTCCGTAACAGATACGCAGTATTTT; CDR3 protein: CASSPRDSVTDTQYF
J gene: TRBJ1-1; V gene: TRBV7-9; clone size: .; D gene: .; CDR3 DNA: TGTGCCAGCAGCCTAGGCGGGGGTTGGGGTGAAGCTTTCTTT; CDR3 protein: CASSLGGGWGEAFF
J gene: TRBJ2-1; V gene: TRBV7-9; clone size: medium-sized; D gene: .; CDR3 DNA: TGTGCCAGCAGCCGGGACACCAACAATGAGCAGTTCTTC; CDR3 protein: CASSRDTNNEQFF
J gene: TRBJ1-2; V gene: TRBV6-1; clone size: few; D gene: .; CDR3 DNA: TGTGCCAGCAGTGAAGTTGGGGGCAGGAACTATGGCTACACCTTC; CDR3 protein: CASSEVGGRNYGYTF
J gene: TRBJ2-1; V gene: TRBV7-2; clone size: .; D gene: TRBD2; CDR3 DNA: TGTGCCAGCAGCTTCACTAGCGGGGGGCAGTCTGAGCAGTTCTTC; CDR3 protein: CASSFTSGGQSEQFF
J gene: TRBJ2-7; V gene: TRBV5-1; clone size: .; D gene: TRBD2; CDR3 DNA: TGCGCCAGCAGCTTGGAAGGGACTAGCCTTTACTACGAGCAGTACTTC; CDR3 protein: CASSLEGTSLYYEQYF
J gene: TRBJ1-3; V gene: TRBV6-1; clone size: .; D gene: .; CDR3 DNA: TGTGCCAGCAGTGAAATTCACGGGGGGATAGGAAACACCATATATTTT; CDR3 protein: CASSEIHGGIGNTIYF